The 29 T cell receptor beta chains below come from one sample, sequenced in a study of early stage breast cancer tumors. Assay used: immunoSEQ multiplex PCR; TCRdb lists only in-frame clones, some missing. The sample consists of about 69,000 clones, roughly 80% of them appearing once. Material for sequencing was blood. The origin of the receptors is a person in their forties with breast cancer.

The V and J genes are TRBV30 and TRBJ2-1; 11 nucleotides agree with TRBD2. The junction had 10 bases not matched to a gene; V was cut back by 5 bases and J by 7 bases. CDR1 GTSNPN and CDR2 SVGIG come from the germline V gene (reference sequence). This CDR3 spans 15 amino acids. CDR3 loop: CAWSRLAGIGNEQFF. The CDR3 DNA sequence: TGTGCCTGGTCTAGACTAGCGGGAATTGGGAATGAGCAGTTCTTC.

The chain recombines TRBV9 with TRBJ1-3, with a possible D match to TRBD1 (5 bases). The germline gives CDR1 SGDLS, CDR2 YYNGEE. The CDR3 length is 15 residues. Deletions cut 4 bases from V and 2 bases from J, with 13 bases between. CDR3 region: CASSSEGGAGNTIYF. The CDR3 region has the DNA TGTGCCAGCAGCTCCGAGGGAGGGGCTGGAAACACCATATATTTT.

This rearrangement joins TRBV5-1 to TRBJ1-3; D is unresolved. This CDR3 region has 14 residues. The V end lost 4 bases, the J end lost 0 bases, and 8 bases lay between the germline ends. The germline CDR1 and CDR2 sequences are SGHRS and YFSETQ. As DNA, the CDR3 is TGCGCCAGCAGCCCGGGAATCTCTGGAAACACCATATATTTT. This translates into CASSPGISGNTIYF.

The chain combines TRBV11-2 with TRBJ2-7; D ambiguous. The CDR3 runs to 11 residues. Germline V gene data show CDR1 as SGHAT and CDR2 as FQNNGV. The V end lost 7 bases, the J end lost 0 bases, and 4 bases lay between the germline ends. This chain's CDR3 is CASTGSYEQYF. As DNA, the CDR3 is TGTGCCAGCACGGGCTCCTACGAGCAGTACTTC.

The chain links TRBV7-6 to TRBJ2-5; 8 positions match TRBD2. Germline-derived CDR1 and CDR2 are SGHVS and FNYEAQ. V lost 5 bases, J lost 12 bases, and 8 bases stayed unmatched. The CDR3 is made up of 12 amino acids. This chain's CDR3 is CASSTRGSGKYF. The CDR3 bases are TGTGCCAGCAGCACCCGGGGTAGCGGGAAGTACTTC.

This clone was seen a few times. The V gene is TRBV7-6, the J gene TRBJ2-2; the D is unclear. From germline, CDR1 is SGHVS and CDR2 FNYEAQ. Trimming removed 2 bases at V and 0 bases at J, with 1 base between. The length of the CDR3 is 13 residues. The CDR3 bases are TGTGCCAGCAGCTTAACGAACACCGGGGAGCTGTTTTTT. Encoded protein: CASSLTNTGELFF.

The rearrangement joins TRBV7-6 to TRBJ2-7; TRBD1 might be the D (6 bases). V lost 4 bases and J 0 bases, leaving 10 bases between the germline ends. CDR1 SGHVS and CDR2 FNYEAQ come from the germline V gene. This CDR3 has 14 residues. CDR3 DNA: TGTGCCAGCAGCTGGACAGCCGTCTCCTACGAGCAGTACTTC. Protein product: CASSWTAVSYEQYF.

J is TRBJ2-1 and V is TRBV5-4, with 13 positions matching TRBD2. The germline V gene encodes CDR1 SGHNT and CDR2 YYREEE (reference sequence). V trimming: 5 bases; J trimming: 4 bases; junction bases outside the gene matches: 6. CDR3 length: 16 amino acids. The CDR3 protein is CASRPSTSGRYNEQFF. In DNA form, the CDR3 reads TGTGCCAGCAGACCCTCGACTAGCGGGAGGTACAATGAGCAGTTCTTC. Drawing the rest from reference TRBV5-4 and TRBJ2-1, the complete variable domain is ETGVTQSPTHLIKTRGQQVTLRCSSQSGHNTVSWYQQALGQGPQFIFQYYREEENGRGNFPPRFSGLQFPNYSSELNVNALELDDSALYLCASRPSTSGRYNEQFFGPGTRLTVL.

The chain has TRBV27 and TRBJ1-1, with unresolved D. Trimming cost V 4 bases and J 4 bases, with 13 bases left between them. CDR1 MNHEY and CDR2 SMNVEV come from the germline V gene (reference sequence). This CDR3 contains 14 residues. The CDR3 region is CASSWAFMGTEAFF. The CDR3 DNA sequence: TGTGCCAGCAGTTGGGCCTTTATGGGCACTGAAGCTTTCTTT.

This clone has just a few counts. The rearrangement joins TRBV18 to TRBJ2-7; either TRBD1 or TRBD2 may fit D (5 bases each). Germline V gives CDR1 KGHSH, CDR2 LQKENI. V lost 2 bases and J lost 3, with 11 bases in between. This CDR3 is built from 14 residues. The CDR3 here is CASSPGDGHYEQYF. The CDR3 DNA sequence: TGTGCCAGCTCACCAGGGGACGGGCACTACGAGCAGTACTTC.

The chain links TRBV4-2 to TRBJ2-2; tentatively, D is TRBD2 (5 bases). CDR1 LGHNA and CDR2 YNFKEQ come from the germline V gene. The CDR3 spans 15 residues. V lost 1 base, J lost 7 bases, and 13 bases lay in between. Here the CDR3 reads CASSQGRGSIGELFF. The CDR3 DNA reads TGTGCCAGCAGCCAAGGTCGGGGAAGTATCGGGGAGCTGTTTTTT.

The V call is TRBV4-1, the J call TRBJ2-2, with D perhaps matching TRBD1 or TRBD2 (5 bases each). Germline loops: CDR1 MGHRA, CDR2 YSYEKL. V lost 0 bases and J lost 1, with 9 bases in between. The length of the CDR3 is 16 residues. CDR3: CASSQDGDGNTGELFF. CDR3 bases: TGCGCCAGCAGCCAAGACGGGGACGGGAACACCGGGGAGCTGTTTTTT.

The V and J genes are TRBV5-1 and TRBJ1-2; 8 bases match TRBD1. The CDR3 length is 14 residues. Germline CDR1 is SGHRS and CDR2 is YFSETQ. V dropped 2 bases and J dropped 8; count of bases not matched to a gene: 8. The CDR3 loop is CASSFQGASEGYTF. CDR3 bases: TGCGCCAGCAGCTTCCAGGGGGCATCGGAGGGCTACACCTTC. Full variable domain (outside the CDR3, taken from reference TRBV5-1 and TRBJ1-2): KAGVTQTPRYLIKTRGQQVTLSCSPISGHRSVSWYQQTPGQGLQFLFEYFSETQRNKGNFPGRFSGRQFSNSRSEMNVSTLELGDSALYLCASSFQGASEGYTFGSGTRLTVV.

A single count supports this clone. The chain is built from TRBV6-1 and TRBJ2-7; 8 nucleotides agree with TRBD1. V gave up 6 bases and J gave up 0 bases; unmatched junction bases: 7. Per the germline V gene, CDR1 is MNHNS and CDR2 is SASEGT. CDR3 size: 15 residues. CDR3 nucleotide sequence: TGTGCCAGCAGCCCCAGACAGGGGATCTCCTACGAGCAGTACTTC. This codes for CASSPRQGISYEQYF.

The chain joins TRBV6-5 to TRBJ2-7; 7 bases are shared with TRBD1. With 0 bases clipped from V and 5 bases from J, the junction kept 4 bases outside the gene matches. Per germline, CDR1 MNHEY and CDR2 SVGAGI. This CDR3 contains 14 residues. The CDR3 reads CASSYSRGHDEQYF. DNA of the CDR3: TGTGCCAGCAGTTACTCGAGGGGGCACGACGAGCAGTACTTC.

The chain is built from TRBV14 and TRBJ2-7; D is perhaps TRBD2 (6 bases). Per germline, CDR1 SGHDN and CDR2 FVKESK. The V gene lost 4 bases and the J gene lost 7 bases, with 8 bases spanning the gap. The CDR3 has 11 amino acids. This CDR3 is CASSPGREQYF. DNA for the CDR3: TGTGCCAGCAGCCCCGGGAGAGAGCAGTACTTC. Filled out from reference TRBV14 and TRBJ2-7, the complete variable domain reads EAGVTQFPSHSVIEKGQTVTLRCDPISGHDNLYWYRRVMGKEIKFLLHFVKESKQDESGMPNNRFLAERTGGTYSTLKVQPAELEDSGVYFCASSPGREQYFGPGTRLTVT.

The rearrangement uses TRBV6-6 and TRBJ1-1; 8 positions agree with TRBD1. Trimming cost V 7 bases and J 5 bases; bases outside gene matches: 9. The CDR3 extends over 14 amino acids. Looked up from germline, CDR1 is MNHNY and CDR2 is SVGAGI (reference sequence). The CDR3 region is CASTGGLEGTEAFF. As DNA, the CDR3 is TGTGCCAGCACAGGGGGCCTTGAAGGTACTGAAGCTTTCTTT.

This clone was detected a few times. The chain recombines TRBV28 with TRBJ1-2, with D perhaps TRBD1 (6 bases). Germline values: CDR1 MDHEN, CDR2 SYDVKM. CDR3 length: 13 amino acids. V was trimmed by 5 bases and J by 4 bases, leaving 11 bases between them. This CDR3 is CASSLQGVYGYTF. The CDR3, as DNA: TGTGCCAGCAGTCTACAGGGAGTCTATGGCTACACCTTC.

V gene TRBV4-1 combines with J gene TRBJ2-7, with D tentatively TRBD2 (5 bases). This CDR3 is 17 amino acids long. V was clipped by 1 base and J by 0 bases, with 16 bases between them. Germline V lookup: CDR1 MGHRA, CDR2 YSYEKL. CDR3 residues: CASSQGPIAWSSYEQYF. For the CDR3, the DNA is TGCGCCAGCAGCCAAGGGCCAATAGCGTGGAGCTCCTACGAGCAGTACTTC.

V and J are TRBV9 and TRBJ2-1; 7 bases match TRBD1. The CDR3 length is 17 residues. Germline-derived CDR1 and CDR2 are SGDLS and YYNGEE. J lost 5 bases, V lost 3 bases, and 14 bases had no gene match. This CDR3 is CASSALLGQAQDNEQFF. CDR3 DNA: TGTGCCAGCAGCGCCCTTCTCGGACAGGCGCAAGACAATGAGCAGTTCTTC.

The gene calls are TRBV16 and TRBJ1-1; the D is unclear. The ends were cut back, 3 bases at V and 11 bases at J, with 13 bases in the middle. CDR1 KGHSY and CDR2 FQNENV come from the germline V gene. The CDR3 loop spans 12 amino acids. DNA of the CDR3: TGTGCCAGCAGCCACCAACACCTCCGGGCTTTCTTT. Protein: CASSHQHLRAFF. Based on the CDR3 plus reference TRBV16 and TRBJ1-1, the full variable domain is GEEVAQTPKHLVRGEGQKAKLYCAPIKGHSYVFWYQQVLKNEFKFLISFQNENVFDETGMPKERFSAKCLPNSPCSLEIQATKLEDSAVYFCASSHQHLRAFFGQGTRLTVV.

The V call is TRBV29-1, the J call TRBJ2-1, with 9 positions matching TRBD1. Germline V lookup: CDR1 SQVTM, CDR2 ANQGSEA. V was pared by 5 bases and J by 8 bases, with 4 bases of the junction left unmatched. The CDR3 spans 12 residues. This CDR3 reads CSVRGQGHEQFF. Written as DNA, the CDR3 is TGCAGCGTTAGGGGACAGGGCCATGAGCAGTTCTTC.

The chain is built from TRBV15 and TRBJ1-4, with D possibly being TRBD1 (5 bases). From germline, CDR1 is LNHNV and CDR2 YYDKDF (reference sequence). Trimming removed 1 base at V and 10 bases at J, with 16 bases between. This CDR3 spans 15 amino acids. The CDR3, as DNA: TGTGCCACCAGCAGAGCCGGGGCCGAGATGGGAAAACTGTTTTTT. This codes for CATSRAGAEMGKLFF.

The V gene is TRBV9, the J gene TRBJ1-2, with D unresolved. Trimming stripped 5 bases from V and 7 bases from J, with 15 bases between. Germline CDR1 SGDLS, CDR2 YYNGEE. This CDR3 contains 13 residues. The CDR3 DNA reads as TGTGCCAGCAGTGACGGATGGGCAGGTGGCTACACCTTC. As protein: CASSDGWAGGYTF. The variable domain in full, completed from reference TRBV9 and TRBJ1-2, reads DSGVTQTPKHLITATGQRVTLRCSPRSGDLSVYWYQQSLDQGLQFLIQYYNGEERAKGNILERFSAQQFPDLHSELNLSSLELGDSALYFCASSDGWAGGYTFGSGTRLTVV.

This clone showed up many times. The chain employs TRBV6-5 and TRBJ1-2; D is perhaps TRBD1 (5 bases). CDR3 length: 14 residues. Germline-derived CDR1 and CDR2 are MNHEY and SVGAGI. The V end was cut by 5 bases, the J end by 5 bases, with 15 bases between. The CDR3 region is CASSPSGPSYGYTF. The CDR3 DNA is TGTGCCAGCAGTCCGTCGGGGCCGTCGTATGGCTACACCTTC.

The chain links TRBV5-4 to TRBJ2-7, with 7 bases that match TRBD2. Trimming at V came to 10 bases and at J to 5 bases, leaving 6 bases not matched to a gene. This CDR3 comprises 11 residues. Germline CDR1 is SGHNT and CDR2 is YYREEE (reference sequence). Here the CDR3 reads CAFAREDEQYF. CDR3 nucleotide sequence: TGTGCCTTTGCCCGGGAGGACGAGCAGTACTTC.

This rearrangement joins TRBV18 to TRBJ2-3; D is undetermined. Looked up from germline, CDR1 is KGHSH and CDR2 is LQKENI. V was pared by 2 bases and J by 5 bases, with 17 bases between. The CDR3 consists of 16 residues. The CDR3 sequence: CASSPGVPTTGDTQYF. As DNA, the CDR3 is TGTGCCAGCTCACCAGGGGTACCCACGACGGGAGATACGCAGTATTTT.

V is TRBV19 and J is TRBJ2-3; weak D call: TRBD1 (5 bases). V dropped 10 bases and J dropped 2 bases, with 13 bases sitting between them. Germline V gene lookup returns CDR1 LNHDA and CDR2 SQIVND (reference sequence). The CDR3 consists of 13 residues. CDR3: CATSQDNTDTQYF. Written as DNA, the CDR3 is TGTGCCACTTCACAGGATAACACAGATACGCAGTATTTT.

DNA of the CDR3: TGTGCCAGCTCACTAGCGCAAGAGACCCAGTACTTC. Translation: CASSLAQETQYF. This sequence joins TRBV18 and TRBJ2-5, with a tentative D call TRBD2 (5 bases). This CDR3 is 12 amino acids long. CDR1 is KGHSH and CDR2 is LQKENI in the germline V gene. V gave up 4 bases and J gave up 2 bases, with 5 bases separating them.